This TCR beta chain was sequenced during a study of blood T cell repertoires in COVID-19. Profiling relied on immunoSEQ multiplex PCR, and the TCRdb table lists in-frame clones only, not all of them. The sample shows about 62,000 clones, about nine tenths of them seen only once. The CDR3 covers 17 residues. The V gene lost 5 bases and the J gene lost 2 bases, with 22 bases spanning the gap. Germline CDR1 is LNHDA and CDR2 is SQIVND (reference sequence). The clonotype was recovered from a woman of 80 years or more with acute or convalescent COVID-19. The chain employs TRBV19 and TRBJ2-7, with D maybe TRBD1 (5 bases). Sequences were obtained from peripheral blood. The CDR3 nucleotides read TGTGCCAGTAGTGATACTTCACAGGCTATATTTCCCTACGAGCAGTACTTC. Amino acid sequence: CASSDTSQAIFPYEQYF.